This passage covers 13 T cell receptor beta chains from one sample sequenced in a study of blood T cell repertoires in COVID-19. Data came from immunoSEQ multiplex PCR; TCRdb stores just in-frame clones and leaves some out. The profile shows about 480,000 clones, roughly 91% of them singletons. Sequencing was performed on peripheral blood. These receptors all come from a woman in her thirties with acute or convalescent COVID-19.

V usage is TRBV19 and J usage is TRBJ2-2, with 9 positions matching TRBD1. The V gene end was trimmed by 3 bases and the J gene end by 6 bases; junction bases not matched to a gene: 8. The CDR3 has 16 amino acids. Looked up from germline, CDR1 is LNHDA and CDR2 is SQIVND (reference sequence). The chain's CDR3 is CASSMMGQGFAGELFF. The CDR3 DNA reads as TGTGCCAGTAGTATGATGGGACAGGGTTTCGCCGGGGAGCTGTTTTTT.

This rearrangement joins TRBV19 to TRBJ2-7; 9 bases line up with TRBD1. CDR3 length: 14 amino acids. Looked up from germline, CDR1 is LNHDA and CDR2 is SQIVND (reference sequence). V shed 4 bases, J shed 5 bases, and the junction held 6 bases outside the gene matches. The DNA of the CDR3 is TGTGCCAGTAGTAACGGGACAGGGATTCACGAGCAGTACTTC. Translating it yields CASSNGTGIHEQYF. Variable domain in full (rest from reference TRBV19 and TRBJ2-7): DGGITQSPKYLFRKEGQNVTLSCEQNLNHDAMYWYRQDPGQGLRLIYYSQIVNDFQKGDIAEGYSVSREKKESFPLTVTSAQKNPTAFYLCASSNGTGIHEQYFGPGTRLTVT.

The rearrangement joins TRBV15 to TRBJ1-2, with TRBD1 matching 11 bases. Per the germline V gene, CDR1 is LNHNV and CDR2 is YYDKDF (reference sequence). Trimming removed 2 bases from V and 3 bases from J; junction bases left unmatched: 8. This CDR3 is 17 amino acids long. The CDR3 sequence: CATSRPRGQGDDYGYTF. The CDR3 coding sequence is TGTGCCACCAGCAGACCCAGGGGACAGGGGGATGACTATGGCTACACCTTC.

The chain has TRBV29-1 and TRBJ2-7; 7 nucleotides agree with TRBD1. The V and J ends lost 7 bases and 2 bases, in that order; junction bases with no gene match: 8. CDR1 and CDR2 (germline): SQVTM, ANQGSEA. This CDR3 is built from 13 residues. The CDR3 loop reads CSAATGNPYEQYF. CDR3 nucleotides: TGCAGCGCCGCGACAGGGAACCCCTACGAGCAGTACTTC.

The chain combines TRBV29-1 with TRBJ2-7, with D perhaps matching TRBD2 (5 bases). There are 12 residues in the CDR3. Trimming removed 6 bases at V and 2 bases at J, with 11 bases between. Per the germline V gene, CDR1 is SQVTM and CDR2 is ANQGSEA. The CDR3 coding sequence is TGCAGCGTCCGTCGGGGTACCTACGAGCAGTACTTC. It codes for CSVRRGTYEQYF.

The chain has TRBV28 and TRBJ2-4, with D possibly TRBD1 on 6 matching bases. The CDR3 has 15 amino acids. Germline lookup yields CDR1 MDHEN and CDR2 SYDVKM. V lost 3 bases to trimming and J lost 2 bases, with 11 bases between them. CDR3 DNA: TGTGCCAGCAGTTTCTACGGGACATCCAAAAACATTCAGTACTTC. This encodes CASSFYGTSKNIQYF.

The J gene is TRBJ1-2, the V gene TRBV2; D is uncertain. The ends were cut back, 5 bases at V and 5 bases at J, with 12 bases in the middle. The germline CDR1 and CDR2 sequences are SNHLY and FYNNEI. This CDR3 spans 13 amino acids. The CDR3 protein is CASSSEVGYGYTF. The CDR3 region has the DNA TGTGCCAGCAGTAGTGAGGTTGGGTATGGCTACACCTTC.

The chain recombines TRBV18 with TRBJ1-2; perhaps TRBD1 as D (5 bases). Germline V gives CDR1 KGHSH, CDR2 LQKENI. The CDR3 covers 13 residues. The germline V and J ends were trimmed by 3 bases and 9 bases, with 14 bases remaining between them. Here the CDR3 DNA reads TGTGCCAGCTCACCTCGGAGGGACGGTAGCTACACCTTC. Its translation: CASSPRRDGSYTF.

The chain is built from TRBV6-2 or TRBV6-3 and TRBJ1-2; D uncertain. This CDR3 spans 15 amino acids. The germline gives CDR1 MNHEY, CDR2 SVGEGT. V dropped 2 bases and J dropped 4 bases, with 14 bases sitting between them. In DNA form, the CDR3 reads TGTGCCAGCAGTTACCCTCCTACCGAAGTCTATGGCTACACCTTC. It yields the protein CASSYPPTEVYGYTF.

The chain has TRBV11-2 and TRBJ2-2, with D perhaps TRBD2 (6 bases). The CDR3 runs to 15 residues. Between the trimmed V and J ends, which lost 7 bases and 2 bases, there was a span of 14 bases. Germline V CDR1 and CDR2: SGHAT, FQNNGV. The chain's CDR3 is CASTSAGGNTGELFF. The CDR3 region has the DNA TGTGCCAGCACCTCCGCCGGGGGAAACACCGGGGAGCTGTTTTTT.

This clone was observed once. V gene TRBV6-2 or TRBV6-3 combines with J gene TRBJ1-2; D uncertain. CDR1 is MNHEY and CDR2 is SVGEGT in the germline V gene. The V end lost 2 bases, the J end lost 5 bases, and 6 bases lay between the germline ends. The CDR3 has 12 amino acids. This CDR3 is CASSYGRYGYTF. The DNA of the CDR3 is TGTGCCAGCAGTTACGGGCGTTATGGCTACACCTTC.

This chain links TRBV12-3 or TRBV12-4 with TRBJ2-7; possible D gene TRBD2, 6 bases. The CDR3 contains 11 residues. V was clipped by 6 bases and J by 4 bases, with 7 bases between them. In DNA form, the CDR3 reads TGTGCCAGCAGGGAGGGTTACGAGCAGTACTTC. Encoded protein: CASREGYEQYF.

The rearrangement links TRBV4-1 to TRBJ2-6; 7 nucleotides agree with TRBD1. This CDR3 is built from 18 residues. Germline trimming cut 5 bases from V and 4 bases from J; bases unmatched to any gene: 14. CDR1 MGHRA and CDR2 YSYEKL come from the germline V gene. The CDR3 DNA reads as TGCGCCAGCAGCTGGCTACCGAGACAGGGAATAGGGGCCAACGTCCTGACTTTC. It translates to CASSWLPRQGIGANVLTF.